This TCR beta chain was captured by sequencing in a study of T cells in Graves' hyperthyroidism and ophthalmopathy. Looking at the study overall: Upon initial diagnosis and before any treatment, peripheral blood was collected. General study points: Also found in blood were most expanded thyroid clonotypes above 0.001. For ophthalmopathy, model prediction preceded onset by a median approximately 6 months.

It was 10 ml of fresh peripheral blood that supplied the PBMCs. In germline, CDR1 is SGHVS, CDR2 FNYEAQ. The CDR3 is made up of 14 amino acids. The TCR beta CDR3 regions underwent amplification using RNA transcripts as the source. The TCR CDR3 was amplified in a first-round RT-PCR using the HTBI primer set. One entry per CDR3 protein, called by TCRdb with MiXCR from the multiplex PCR reads. The data show roughly 100,000 distinct CDR3 sequences, around 50% seen once. Of note for this clonotype: Its antigen is not identified. At one boundary the junction diverges from the germline segment, which might be a read error.

The sequenced sample was blood. The receptor was isolated from a woman between 35 and 50 years old with Graves' hyperthyroidism. The chain carries TRBV7-6 and TRBJ2-5; 11 bases line up with TRBD2. The CDR3 DNA sequence: TGTGCCAGCAGTTTAGCGGGAGGGCCCCAGACCCAGTACTTC. It codes for CASSLAGGPQTQYF.